This T cell receptor beta chain was identified in a study of T cell responses to AZD1222 COVID-19 vaccine. Study information: Combined were second doses at about 4 or about 12 weeks.

This clone showed up just once. Its specificity is not known. TCRdb's copy holds only in-frame clones and misses some; the assay was immunoSEQ multiplex PCR. The sample contains around 100,000 clones, around 89% of which appear only once. Study-wide findings and caveats: Females outnumbered males among donors, who were mostly white British; clonal diversity was possibly underestimated. Once two AZD1222 doses were given, Spike-specific TCR breadth and depth went up. There were repertoire samples only from the period after the peak T cell response.

Sequenced material: peripheral blood, taken on day 0 of AZD1222 vaccination. This TCR was recovered from an adult in good health.

CDR3 bases: TGTGCCAGCAGCCCGGGGTTGGCCTCTTCGGGCAATCAGCCCCAGCATTTT. Protein product: CASSPGLASSGNQPQHF. The J gene is TRBJ1-5, the V gene TRBV7-8, with no clear D. The V end was cut by 5 bases, the J end by 2 bases, with 19 bases between. The CDR3 extends over 17 amino acids. The germline gives CDR1 SGHVS, CDR2 FQNEAQ.